This T cell receptor beta chain was sequenced for a study of graft-versus-host responses after intestinal transplantation. Trimming removed 0 bases at V and 7 bases at J, with 8 bases between. Per germline, CDR1 SGHRS and CDR2 YFSETQ. CDR3 length: 13 residues. The table came from immunoSEQ multiplex PCR; TCRdb's copy has only in-frame clones and leaves some out. This table holds roughly 85,000 clones, approximately 89% found once. As concerns this clone: No antigen is known for it.

V is TRBV5-1 and J is TRBJ2-1; no clear D gene. The source material was unstimulated CD8+ T cells sorted from spleen or lymph node cells, sampled before transplant. The receptor was derived from a human donor who was the organ donor for an intestinal transplant. CDR3 protein: CASSLGRGNEQFF. The CDR3 DNA reads as TGCGCCAGCAGCTTGGGTCGAGGTAATGAGCAGTTCTTC.